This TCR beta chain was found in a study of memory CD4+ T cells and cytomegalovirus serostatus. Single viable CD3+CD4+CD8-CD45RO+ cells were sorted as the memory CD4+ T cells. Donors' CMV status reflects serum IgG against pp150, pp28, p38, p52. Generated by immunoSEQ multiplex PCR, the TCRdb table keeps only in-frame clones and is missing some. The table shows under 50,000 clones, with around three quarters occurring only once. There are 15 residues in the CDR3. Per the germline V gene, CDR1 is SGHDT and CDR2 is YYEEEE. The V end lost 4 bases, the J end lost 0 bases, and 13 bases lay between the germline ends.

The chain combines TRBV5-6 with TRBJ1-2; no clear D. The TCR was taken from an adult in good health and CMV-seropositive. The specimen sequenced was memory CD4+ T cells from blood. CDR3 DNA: TGTGCCAGCAGCGGCTCTTTAAGGGCTAACTATGGCTACACCTTC. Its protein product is CASSGSLRANYGYTF.